This T cell receptor (beta chain) was captured in a study of control samples from healthy donors and cancer patients. The CDR3 spans 13 residues. Per the germline V gene, CDR1 is GTSNPN and CDR2 is SVGIG (reference sequence). Trimming took 0 bases from V and 6 from J, leaving 8 bases between them. TCRdb keeps only in-frame clones here, not all; method: immunoSEQ multiplex PCR. The table includes tens of thousands of clones, around 94% detected once. Sequenced: PBMCs. This receptor was taken from a man aged 30-40 years with colorectal cancer. V gene TRBV30 combines with J gene TRBJ2-2, with D unclear. The CDR3 DNA is TGTGCCTGGAGTGTAGAAGAGCCCGGGGAGCTGTTTTTT. Its protein is CAWSVEEPGELFF.